This T cell receptor beta chain comes out of a study of cytomegalovirus exposure and HLA in healthy donors. The CDR3 runs to 14 residues. From germline, CDR1 is MNHEY and CDR2 SMNVEV (reference sequence). V lost 2 bases and J 2 bases, leaving 9 bases between the germline ends. Study-level results: A later analysis showed that HLA-associated TCR beta chains had undergone more clonal expansion than equally common others. It was 150 to 200 TCR beta chains that were listed as cytomegalovirus-associated. An ancestry cluster, one associated with Asian ancestry, reportedly showed fewer N-insertions than the approximately 700-donor mean in a later analysis.

As to this clone: Antigen: not known.

In the PCR, 60 Vbeta and 13 Jbeta primers were used. Data came from immunoSEQ multiplex PCR; TCRdb stores just in-frame clones and leaves some out. The sample holds around 140,000 clones, around 78% seen once. The chain carries TRBV27 and TRBJ1-1, with D tentatively TRBD1 (6 bases). The origin of this receptor is a woman under 30 in good health and CMV-seronegative. Sequencing was done on a sample of PBMCs. CDR3 loop: CASSLMDSNTEAFF. As DNA, the CDR3 is TGTGCCAGCAGTTTAATGGACAGCAACACTGAAGCTTTCTTT.